Sequencing of this T cell receptor (beta chain) was carried out in a study of identifying expanded T cells in peripheral blood. Data came from immunoSEQ multiplex PCR; TCRdb stores just in-frame clones and leaves some out. The profile shows some 80,000 clones, over 85% of them singletons. Germline assignment: CDR1 KGHSH and CDR2 LQKENI. The length of the CDR3 is 13 residues. The V and J ends lost 4 bases and 5 bases respectively, with 10 bases between them. This TCR was sampled from a person between 18 and 75 years old in good health. Sequenced sample: blood. This chain links TRBV18 with TRBJ2-3; D remains ambiguous. The CDR3 reads CASSRSERDTQYF. The CDR3 DNA sequence: TGTGCCAGCTCACGCTCTGAACGAGATACGCAGTATTTT.